These 21 T cell receptor beta chains originate from one sample sequenced in a study of T cell repertoires and Cas9 in healthy adults. Measured with immunoSEQ multiplex PCR; TCRdb has only the in-frame clones, and not every one. Of 20,000 to 25,000 clones in the sample, under 95% are singletons; the top ten hold 0.65% to 0.8%. Specimen: CD4+ effector T cells (CD127+, CD25-, CD137-, CD154-) from PBMCs; culture status not recorded. The receptors originated from a human donor in good health.

This clone was counted once. This chain links TRBV25-1 with TRBJ2-5; 8 bases line up with TRBD2. Germline-derived CDR1 and CDR2 are MGHDK and SYGVNS. This CDR3 is built from 14 residues. Unmatched junction bases numbered 7, after V lost 6 bases and J lost 4 bases. The CDR3 nucleotides are TGTGCCAGCAGACGCAGGGCGGGGGGAGAGACCCAGTACTTC. Its protein is CASRRRAGGETQYF.

This clone was counted a single time. The CDR3 sequence is CASRDTGVLEKLFF. The CDR3 coding sequence is TGTGCCAGCAGAGACACAGGGGTTTTGGAAAAACTGTTTTTT. The chain combines TRBV6-5 with TRBJ1-4; 7 bases are a match to TRBD1. Looked up from germline, CDR1 is MNHEY and CDR2 is SVGAGI. The trim removed 6 bases at V and 8 bases at J, leaving 9 bases unmatched. This CDR3 contains 14 residues.

The J gene is TRBJ1-1, the V gene TRBV27, with 8 nucleotides matching TRBD1. The CDR3 consists of 15 residues. CDR1 is MNHEY and CDR2 is SMNVEV in the germline V gene (reference sequence). The V and J ends lost 2 bases and 1 base, in that order; junction bases with no gene match: 3. The chain's CDR3 is CASSLEGQANTEAFF. For the CDR3, the DNA is TGTGCCAGCAGTTTAGAGGGACAGGCGAACACTGAAGCTTTCTTT.

The V gene is TRBV18, the J gene TRBJ2-7, with 11 bases lining up with TRBD1. Germline assignment: CDR1 KGHSH and CDR2 LQKENI. The CDR3 has 17 amino acids. V lost 3 bases to trimming and J lost 3 bases; unmatched junction nucleotides: 10. CDR3 amino acids: CASSPLGTGTGGYEQYF. CDR3 in DNA: TGTGCCAGCTCACCTCTCGGGACCGGGACAGGGGGCTACGAGCAGTACTTC. Full variable domain (remainder filled in from reference TRBV18 and TRBJ2-7): NAGVMQNPRHLVRRRGQEARLRCSPMKGHSHVYWYRQLPEEGLKFMVYLQKENIIDESGMPKERFSAEFPKEGPSILRIQQVVRGDSAAYFCASSPLGTGTGGYEQYFGPGTRLTVT.

This clone has only a few counts. This sequence joins TRBV7-9 and TRBJ1-3; the match to TRBD1 covers 9 bases. V shed 2 bases and J 1 base; nucleotides not matched to a gene: 3. There are 16 residues in the CDR3. The germline V gene encodes CDR1 SEHNR and CDR2 FQNEAQ (reference sequence). Here the CDR3 reads CASSLPTGGSGNTIYF. The CDR3 coding sequence is TGTGCCAGCAGCTTACCGACAGGGGGATCTGGAAACACCATATATTTT.

J is TRBJ1-1 and V is TRBV5-1, with D perhaps TRBD1 (5 bases). V shed 4 bases and J shed 4 bases, with 14 bases lying between them. Germline V lookup: CDR1 SGHRS, CDR2 YFSETQ. The CDR3 spans 14 residues. The CDR3 region has the DNA TGCGCCAGCAGCCCAACGGGGGGAGGCACTGAAGCTTTCTTT. It specifies CASSPTGGGTEAFF.

The chain links TRBV6-5 to TRBJ1-1, with D unclear. V was shortened by 7 bases and J by 4 bases, with 13 bases between the two germline ends. The CDR3 contains 13 residues. The V gene's germline CDR1 is MNHEY and CDR2 SVGAGI. Here the CDR3 reads CASTSIMGTEAFF. For the CDR3, the DNA is TGTGCCAGCACTTCTATAATGGGCACTGAAGCTTTCTTT.

The CDR3 loop reads CASNAGPGQIMNTEAFF. The CDR3, as DNA: TGTGCCAGCAATGCTGGACCGGGACAGATTATGAACACTGAAGCTTTCTTT. The rearrangement joins TRBV9 to TRBJ1-1, with TRBD1 matching over 7 bases. CDR1 is SGDLS, CDR2 YYNGEE, per germline. The V and J ends lost 6 bases and 0 bases, in that order; junction bases with no gene match: 14. This CDR3 spans 17 amino acids. Together with reference TRBV9 and TRBJ1-1, the CDR3 gives the full variable domain: DSGVTQTPKHLITATGQRVTLRCSPRSGDLSVYWYQQSLDQGLQFLIQYYNGEERAKGNILERFSAQQFPDLHSELNLSSLELGDSALYFCASNAGPGQIMNTEAFFGQGTRLTVV.

The CDR3 sequence: CASSLDRSNQPQHF. The DNA of the CDR3 is TGTGCCAGCAGTCTCGACAGAAGTAATCAGCCCCAGCATTTT. The chain combines TRBV6-1 with TRBJ1-5; the D gene is possibly TRBD1 (5 bases). V was pared by 5 bases and J by 4 bases, with 12 bases between. Germline-derived CDR1 and CDR2 are MNHNS and SASEGT. The CDR3 has 14 residues.

CDR3 sequence (DNA): TGTGCCAGCAGCTTAGACGGGTCTGGCTACACCTTC. Translation: CASSLDGSGYTF. This rearrangement joins TRBV11-2 to TRBJ1-2, with D uncertain. The CDR3 runs to 12 residues. Germline V gene lookup returns CDR1 SGHAT and CDR2 FQNNGV. The V gene lost 0 bases and the J gene lost 7 bases, with 6 bases spanning the gap.

The V and J genes are TRBV18 and TRBJ1-2; 7 bases align to TRBD1. Losses at the gene ends were 3 bases for V and 2 bases for J; bases not matched to a gene: 0. The CDR3 is 13 amino acids. Germline CDR1 KGHSH, CDR2 LQKENI. The CDR3 loop is CASSPTGNYGYTF. CDR3 DNA: TGTGCCAGCTCACCGACAGGGAACTATGGCTACACCTTC.

The chain has TRBV6-1 and TRBJ1-1; tentative D call: TRBD1 (6 bases). Trimming took 2 bases from V and 1 from J, leaving 11 bases between them. The CDR3 is 15 residues long. Germline CDR1 is MNHNS and CDR2 is SASEGT. CDR3 protein: CASSESWGQNTEAFF. The CDR3 region has the DNA TGTGCCAGCAGTGAATCATGGGGGCAGAACACTGAAGCTTTCTTT.

The chain joins TRBV4-1 to TRBJ2-3, with 10 nucleotides matching TRBD2. The CDR3 is 15 residues long. CDR1 MGHRA and CDR2 YSYEKL come from the germline V gene. V was pared by 1 base and J by 4 bases, with 2 bases of the junction left unmatched. The CDR3 DNA is TGCGCCAGCAGCCAAGTCGGGACTAGCGCAGATACGCAGTATTTT. Translation: CASSQVGTSADTQYF.

CDR3 coding DNA: TGTGCCAGCAGCTTATCCGGAGCGACAGATACGCAGTATTTT. Translation gives CASSLSGATDTQYF. The chain couples TRBV11-3 to TRBJ2-3; D gene ambiguous. CDR1 and CDR2 (germline): SGHNT, YENEEA. The V and J ends lost 2 bases and 3 bases respectively, with 9 bases between them. This CDR3 has 14 amino acids.

This clone came up once. The chain combines TRBV15 with TRBJ1-3; 8 nucleotides match TRBD1. The V gene end was trimmed by 0 bases and the J gene end by 2 bases; junction bases not matched to a gene: 9. Germline V gives CDR1 LNHNV, CDR2 YYDKDF (reference sequence). This CDR3 has 18 amino acids. The CDR3 DNA is TGTGCCACCAGCAGAGATAGGGTCGGACAGGGTACTGGAAACACCATATATTTT. It codes for CATSRDRVGQGTGNTIYF.

The V and J genes are TRBV2 and TRBJ1-2, with D perhaps matching TRBD1 (5 bases). Trimming removed 8 bases at V and 3 bases at J, with 16 bases between. This CDR3 region has 14 residues. Germline loops: CDR1 SNHLY, CDR2 FYNNEI. DNA for the CDR3: TGTGCCAGCGGCGGAGAGGGGATAGACTATGGCTACACCTTC. The encoded protein is CASGGEGIDYGYTF.

The rearrangement joins TRBV5-5 to TRBJ1-1, with D unclear. V was trimmed by 3 bases and J by 0 bases, leaving 9 bases between them. The length of the CDR3 is 14 residues. The germline gives CDR1 SGHKS, CDR2 YYEKEE (reference sequence). The CDR3 region has the DNA TGTGCCAGCAGCTCAGAGAGGTTGAACACTGAAGCTTTCTTT. It specifies CASSSERLNTEAFF. Looking up the rest from reference TRBV5-5 and TRBJ1-1 gives the full variable domain: DAGVTQSPTHLIKTRGQQVTLRCSPISGHKSVSWYQQVLGQGPQFIFQYYEKEERGRGNFPDRFSARQFPNYSSELNVNALLLGDSALYLCASSSERLNTEAFFGQGTRLTVV.

The chain recombines TRBV5-1 with TRBJ2-5; TRBD1 agrees at 7 bases. The J call may be faulty, since TRBJ2-7 better matches the DNA end. The CDR3 contains 14 residues. From germline, CDR1 is SGHRS and CDR2 YFSETQ. The CDR3 DNA reads TGCGCCAGCAGCCACGACAGGGTGGGGAACGAGCAGTACTTC. Translation gives CASSHDRVGNEQYF.

The genes are TRBV7-8 and TRBJ2-7, with D unresolved. Germline CDR1 and CDR2: SGHVS and FQNEAQ. CDR3 size: 15 residues. Between the trimmed V and J ends, which lost 5 bases and 2 bases, there was a span of 16 bases. The CDR3 DNA reads TGTGCCAGCAGCCCCTACCGGACGGAACCCTACGAGCAGTACTTC. Amino acid sequence: CASSPYRTEPYEQYF.

V usage is TRBV2 and J usage is TRBJ1-1; no reliable D call. CDR1 is SNHLY and CDR2 is FYNNEI in the germline V gene. This CDR3 is 14 amino acids long. Trimming removed 2 bases at V and 0 bases at J, with 7 bases between. CDR3 residues: CASSERFVNTEAFF. As DNA, the CDR3 is TGTGCCAGCAGTGAACGTTTCGTGAACACTGAAGCTTTCTTT.

The rearrangement links TRBV10-3 to TRBJ1-3; unclear D gene. The CDR3 sequence is 12 residues long. Germline V gene sequence: CDR1 ENHRY, CDR2 SYGVKD. Trimming left V 7 bases short and J 4 bases short, with 8 bases between. In DNA, the CDR3 is TGTGCCATCATGGTGTCGGGAAACACCATATATTTT. Encoded protein: CAIMVSGNTIYF.